The entry below describes one TCR delta chain. Its antigen is currently unknown. Thymocytes were sorted as CD3+ TCRVdelta1+ TCRVdelta2- after alphabeta T cell depletion. Between roughly 98% and 99.6% of sorted thymocytes were Vdelta1+. The V and J ends lost 1 base and 0 bases, in that order; junction bases with no gene match: 14. The CDR3 totals 20 residues. CDR1 TSWWSYY and CDR2 QGS come from the germline V gene. The template was reverse-transcribed extracted RNA. Pooled V-gene forward primers with one constant-region reverse primer generated the CDR3 amplicons by multiplex PCR. TCRdb re-called the multiplex PCR reads with CATT. The sample shows 80,000 or so delta-chain clones, approximately 37% of them seen only once. The source of the sample is a study of Vδ1+ human thymocytes. General study results and limits: In the thymus, TRG and TRD repertoires looked highly polyclonal with Gaussian CDR3 lengths. Donors shared many TRG clonotypes but few TRD clonotypes. Thymic delta-chain repertoires held 20% to 25% Vdelta2 sequences and few Vdelta3, despite high sort purity.

The origin of this receptor is a boy in the first two years of life who had congenital heart surgery. This chain links TRDV1 with TRDJ1; 10 bases agree with TRDD3. The sample consisted of Vdelta1+ gamma-delta thymocytes from the thymus. Subset specified: FACS-sorted CD3+ TCRalphabeta- TCRVdelta1+ TCRVdelta2- thymocytes. Here the CDR3 reads CALGEQGPSTGGSYTDKLIF. The CDR3 region has the DNA TGTGCTCTTGGGGAACAGGGACCTAGTACTGGGGGATCGTACACCGATAAACTCATCTTT.